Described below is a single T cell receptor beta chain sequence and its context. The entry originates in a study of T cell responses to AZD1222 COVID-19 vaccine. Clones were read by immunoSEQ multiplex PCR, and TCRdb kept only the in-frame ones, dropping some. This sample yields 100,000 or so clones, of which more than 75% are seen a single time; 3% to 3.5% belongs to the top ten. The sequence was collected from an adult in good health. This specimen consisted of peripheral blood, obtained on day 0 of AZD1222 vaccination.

The CDR3 sequence: CASLPDRGAGELFF. The CDR3 DNA follows: TGTGCCAGTCTTCCGGATCGCGGGGCCGGGGAGCTGTTTTTT. The chain employs TRBV18 and TRBJ2-2; D perhaps matches TRBD2 (6 bases). CDR1 KGHSH and CDR2 LQKENI come from the germline V gene. V lost 9 bases and J 6 bases, leaving 17 bases between the germline ends. The CDR3 is 14 residues long.